This TCR beta chain was profiled in a study of blood T cell repertoires in COVID-19. In the study overall: Recovery among Cohort 3 donors was established by two negative PCRs, clearance, or symptom resolution.

Method: immunoSEQ multiplex PCR; TCRdb's copy keeps in-frame clones and lacks some. The table records roughly 200,000 clones, around 85% of them present only once. This clone was counted a single time. Participants' reported clinical history set cohort assignment. Between the trimmed V and J ends, which lost 2 bases and 0 bases, there was a span of 11 bases. Germline V CDR1 and CDR2: SGDLS, YYNGEE. This CDR3 contains 15 residues. This clonotype originated in a woman between 50 and 59 years old in a cohort exposed to, infected with or recovered from COVID-19 (not recorded which). J is TRBJ2-5 and V is TRBV9; a weak D match, TRBD1 (5 bases). The sample consisted of PBMCs or T cells enriched from blood (not recorded which). For the CDR3, the DNA is TGTGCCAGCAGCGTTGGGGCCATTGACCAAGAGACCCAGTACTTC. Protein product: CASSVGAIDQETQYF.